This T cell receptor (beta chain) emerged from a study of esophageal squamous cell carcinoma under preoperative chemotherapy (dated by TCRdb to the late 2010s). Study-level background: TCR repertoires were profiled in both peripheral blood T cells and tumor-infiltrating lymphocytes. Repertoires from samples collected before paclitaxel-nedaplatin therapy were compared with repertoires from samples collected after the therapy. The cohort comprised five patients with primary esophageal squamous cell carcinoma. In patients with esophageal squamous cell carcinoma, the study looked at what paclitaxel-nedaplatin chemotherapy did to T-cell receptor repertoires.

What the research found in general, with its limitations: Clonotype frequencies shifted immediately and substantially under paclitaxel-nedaplatin therapy, and abundant clones were more likely to contract than to amplify. After chemotherapy, peripheral T cells showed a significant rise in TCR diversity, whereas tumor-infiltrating lymphocytes did not. Only five or six patients with esophageal squamous cell carcinoma were analyzed, making for a small cohort. Tumor-infiltrating lymphocytes after treatment appeared to come partly from peripheral T cells migrating into the tumor, rather than solely from local clonal changes.

This specimen's time point label, per the study, means: before preoperative PTX-NDP chemotherapy. Paclitaxel-nedaplatin was administered to patients as preoperative chemotherapy before surgery. With regard to this clonotype: Its specific antigen is unknown. Per-nucleotide qualities are absent, and no much larger clonotype sits a single base away.

From the germline V gene, CDR1 is SGHRS and CDR2 is YFSETQ. The CDR3 contains 11 residues, cysteine and phenylalanine counted. Only the CDR3 portion is preserved as DNA: 33 bases, with reading frame beginning at the first base. The library was produced with PCR. The listed sequencing device is HiSeq X Ten. High-throughput sequencing was used to characterize the TCR repertoires. TCRdb reprocessing: public reads trimmed at Q25 with fastp, clones called with MiXCR, in-frame beta chains kept. Under each unique CDR3 protein, matching rows form one entry showing the most common genes and DNA. The sample includes fewer than 40,000 distinct CDR3 sequences, with roughly 52% observed a single time. Of the sample, roughly 12% is held by the ten largest clones.

The specimen was collected from a patient given preoperative chemotherapy. This TCR came from a human donor with esophageal squamous cell carcinoma. The donor label of this sample is uncertain. The chain is made from TRBV5-1 and TRBJ2-5, with the D gene not clear enough to name. The DNA end is more similar to TRBJ2-7, so the J call may be wrong. Read as DNA, the sequence is TGCGCCAGCGCCGCTTCCGGCGAGCAGTACTTC. Translation gives CASAASGEQYF.